The next 24 T cell receptor beta chains were all read from a single sample in a study of cytomegalovirus exposure and HLA in healthy donors. Primers: 60 Vbeta forward and 13 Jbeta reverse. TCRdb keeps only in-frame clones here, not all; method: immunoSEQ multiplex PCR. This sample yields around 180,000 clones, of which around 85% are seen a single time; 1% belongs to the top ten. The material sequenced was PBMCs. These receptors came from a boy between 2 and 10 years old in good health and CMV-seronegative.

The genes are TRBV6-1 and TRBJ2-7; 8 nucleotides line up with TRBD1. This CDR3 contains 13 residues. V dropped 4 bases and J dropped 6; count of bases not matched to a gene: 5. Germline V gives CDR1 MNHNS, CDR2 SASEGT. CDR3: CASSGDRPTEQYV. The CDR3 coding sequence is TGTGCCAGCAGTGGGGACAGGCCGACCGAGCAGTACGTC.

The V gene is TRBV10-3, the J gene TRBJ1-4; 7 nucleotides align to TRBD1. Germline V gene lookup returns CDR1 ENHRY and CDR2 SYGVKD. CDR3 size: 14 residues. The V gene end was trimmed by 8 bases and the J gene end by 8 bases; junction bases not matched to a gene: 11. DNA of the CDR3: TGTGCCATCCGACCGGACAGGTGGGGAGAAAAACTGTTTTTT. Its translation is CAIRPDRWGEKLFF.

With respect to this clone: The CDR3 does not close with the conserved phenylalanine or tryptophan, likely indicating a read error. The gene calls are TRBV19 and TRBJ1-2, with a weak D call TRBD1 (6 bases). There are 13 residues in the CDR3. Deletions cut 5 bases from V and 4 bases from J, with 11 bases between. Germline V gene lookup returns CDR1 LNHDA and CDR2 SQIVND (reference sequence). The CDR3 DNA reads as TGTGCCAGTAGTCCAGACAGGACCTATGGCTACACCCTC. Amino acid sequence: CASSPDRTYGYTL.

The rearrangement joins TRBV4-2 to TRBJ2-1; TRBD2 aligns across 8 bases. This CDR3 is built from 17 residues. With 1 base clipped from V and 8 bases from J, the junction kept 13 bases outside the gene matches. The germline CDR1 and CDR2 sequences are LGHNA and YNFKEQ. CDR3 protein: CASSQGRISGGHHEQFF. For the CDR3, the DNA is TGTGCCAGCAGCCAAGGTAGAATCAGCGGGGGCCACCATGAGCAGTTCTTC.

CDR3 sequence: CASSLLDGREQYF. The CDR3 DNA sequence: TGTGCCAGCAGTTTATTGGACGGGAGGGAGCAGTACTTC. This chain links TRBV28 with TRBJ2-7; TRBD2 agrees at 7 bases. J gave up 7 bases and V 1 base, and 4 bases lay outside the gene matches. This CDR3 region has 13 residues. CDR1 MDHEN and CDR2 SYDVKM come from the germline V gene.

This clone was seen just once. The sample holds other DNA sequences that translate to the same CDR3. The chain employs TRBV18 and TRBJ1-1, with TRBD1 matching 10 bases. The CDR3 has 14 residues. With 3 bases clipped from V and 8 bases from J, the junction kept 6 bases outside the gene matches. The germline gives CDR1 KGHSH, CDR2 LQKENI. As DNA, the CDR3 is TGTGCCAGCTCACCTAAGGGGACAGGGGCGGAAGCTTTCTTT. This translates into CASSPKGTGAEAFF.

This chain links TRBV6-5 with TRBJ2-1, with 11 bases identical to TRBD2. The CDR3 is made up of 15 amino acids. The germline gives CDR1 MNHEY, CDR2 SVGAGI. J gave up 5 bases and V 0 bases, and 0 bases lay outside the gene matches. CDR3 sequence reads: CASSYSGLADNEQFF. The CDR3 DNA follows: TGTGCCAGCAGTTACTCGGGACTAGCGGACAATGAGCAGTTCTTC.

V is TRBV7-9 and J is TRBJ2-1; 8 bases match TRBD1. The V and J ends lost 4 bases and 3 bases, in that order; junction bases with no gene match: 11. Looked up from germline, CDR1 is SEHNR and CDR2 is FQNEAQ (reference sequence). The CDR3 has 17 residues. The DNA of the CDR3 is TGTGCCAGCAGCTCAGATCGCCAAACAGGGGGCTACAATGAGCAGTTCTTC. Translation gives CASSSDRQTGGYNEQFF.

The chain employs TRBV7-6 and TRBJ2-5; TRBD1 is a possible D gene (5 bases). CDR3 length: 13 residues. V lost 7 bases, J lost 7 bases, and 16 bases lay in between. Germline V gene data show CDR1 as SGHVS and CDR2 as FNYEAQ. This CDR3 is CASTPGALGTQYF. The CDR3 DNA is TGTGCCAGCACCCCTGGGGCCCTCGGGACCCAGTACTTC.

This chain links TRBV19 with TRBJ1-2, with a weak D call TRBD1 (5 bases). Trimming cost V 7 bases and J 6 bases, with 21 bases left between them. This CDR3 has 15 amino acids. Germline V gene sequence: CDR1 LNHDA, CDR2 SQIVND (reference sequence). The CDR3 DNA reads TGTGCCAGTACACGTTCGGGCAGGGAAGGAGATGGCTACACCTTC. It yields the protein CASTRSGREGDGYTF.

Here the CDR3 DNA reads TGTGCCAGCAGCTTGGAGGCGGGAGGCCCAAACGAGCAGTACTTC. Its translation: CASSLEAGGPNEQYF. The V and J genes are TRBV5-4 and TRBJ2-7, with 8 positions matching TRBD2. From germline, CDR1 is SGHNT and CDR2 YYREEE (reference sequence). This CDR3 has 15 amino acids. Trimming took 0 bases from V and 5 from J; bases not matched to a gene: 7.

A single count supports this clone. This chain connects TRBV5-1 to TRBJ1-2, with D tentatively TRBD1 (6 bases). V lost 2 bases, J lost 3 bases, and 20 bases lay in between. The CDR3 extends over 17 amino acids. CDR1 and CDR2 from the germline V gene are SGHRS and YFSETQ. The CDR3 protein is CASSLSEGGDTDYGYTF. CDR3 in DNA: TGCGCCAGCAGCTTATCAGAGGGGGGGGATACCGACTATGGCTACACCTTC.

The chain employs TRBV30 and TRBJ1-1; 8 bases match TRBD1. Germline V lookup: CDR1 GTSNPN, CDR2 SVGIG (reference sequence). V was clipped by 4 bases and J by 4 bases; unmatched bases: 8. The CDR3 consists of 14 residues. In DNA form, the CDR3 reads TGTGCCTGGACTAAGGGTGACAGGGGCACTGAAGCTTTCTTT. It specifies CAWTKGDRGTEAFF.

The J gene is TRBJ1-1, the V gene TRBV2; D perhaps matches TRBD1 (6 bases). Germline CDR1 and CDR2: SNHLY and FYNNEI. V was shortened by 6 bases and J by 10 bases, with 18 bases between the two germline ends. The CDR3 totals 13 residues. DNA for the CDR3: TGTGCCAGCAGCTTCGACAGGCCCGTTGGAGCTTTCTTT. Encoded protein: CASSFDRPVGAFF.

V gene TRBV2 combines with J gene TRBJ1-1, with D unclear. The CDR3 totals 13 residues. The V gene's germline CDR1 is SNHLY and CDR2 FYNNEI. Trimming took 4 bases from V and 1 from J, leaving 7 bases between them. The CDR3 sequence is CASSVVRNTEAFF. The CDR3 region has the DNA TGTGCCAGCAGTGTAGTAAGGAACACTGAAGCTTTCTTT.

This clone was found a few times. The chain combines TRBV7-9 with TRBJ2-7; 9 bases align to TRBD2. The germline V gene encodes CDR1 SEHNR and CDR2 FQNEAQ (reference sequence). This CDR3 contains 16 residues. Unmatched junction bases numbered 10, after V lost 4 bases and J lost 3 bases. In DNA, the CDR3 is TGTGCCAGCAGCTCGGCGGGAGGGCGGGAGGACTACGAGCAGTACTTC. Its translation: CASSSAGGREDYEQYF.

J is TRBJ2-7 and V is TRBV28; 10 nucleotides align to TRBD1. Trimming cost V 6 bases and J 5 bases; bases outside gene matches: 10. This CDR3 comprises 15 residues. Germline V lookup: CDR1 MDHEN, CDR2 SYDVKM. CDR3 coding DNA: TGTGCCAGCAGCTCCGGGACAGGGGTGCGTAACGAGCAGTACTTC. It yields the protein CASSSGTGVRNEQYF.

This chain uses TRBV6-1 with TRBJ2-1, with 12 bases lining up with TRBD2. CDR3 size: 16 residues. V dropped 6 bases and J dropped 4; count of bases not matched to a gene: 7. Germline values: CDR1 MNHNS, CDR2 SASEGT. CDR3 amino acids: CASREPLAGGYNEQFF. CDR3 DNA sequence: TGTGCCAGCAGAGAACCACTAGCGGGAGGTTACAATGAGCAGTTCTTC.

The chain couples TRBV5-1 to TRBJ2-3; D is possibly TRBD2 (6 bases). This CDR3 contains 14 residues. Trimming took off 2 bases at V and 5 bases at J, with 12 bases between the two ends. Germline assignment: CDR1 SGHRS and CDR2 YFSETQ. The CDR3 reads CASSLTGLGDTQYF. Written as DNA, the CDR3 is TGCGCCAGCAGCTTAACGGGACTCGGAGATACGCAGTATTTT.

This chain connects TRBV2 to TRBJ2-3; D is possibly TRBD1 or TRBD2 (5 bases each). Germline V gene data show CDR1 as SNHLY and CDR2 as FYNNEI. The V gene lost 5 bases and the J gene lost 5 bases, with 11 bases spanning the gap. The CDR3 runs 13 residues. DNA of the CDR3: TGTGCCAGCAGTCAAGGGGCGGGAGATACGCAGTATTTT. This translates into CASSQGAGDTQYF. The entire variable domain, with the rest obtained from reference TRBV2 and TRBJ2-3, is as follows: EPEVTQTPSHQVTQMGQEVILRCVPISNHLYFYWYRQILGQKVEFLVSFYNNEISEKSEIFDDQFSVERPDGSNFTLKIRSTKLEDSAMYFCASSQGAGDTQYFGPGTRLTVL.

The rearrangement uses TRBV4-1 and TRBJ2-5; 7 nucleotides agree with TRBD1. CDR3 size: 15 residues. Germline CDR1 is MGHRA and CDR2 is YSYEKL. The junction had 6 bases not matched to a gene; V was cut back by 3 bases and J by 2 bases. The CDR3 region is CASSQGDRDQETQYF. The CDR3 DNA reads TGCGCCAGCAGCCAGGGCGACAGGGATCAAGAGACCCAGTACTTC.

The rearrangement uses TRBV11-2 and TRBJ2-5; 7 nucleotides agree with TRBD2. The CDR3 totals 17 residues. Germline assignment: CDR1 SGHAT and CDR2 FQNNGV. The ends lost 1 base at V and 5 bases at J; junction bases unmatched: 13. The CDR3 region is CASSLAGTIHGAETQYF. The CDR3 DNA reads TGTGCCAGCAGCTTAGCCGGGACTATCCATGGGGCGGAGACCCAGTACTTC.

The rearrangement links TRBV28 to TRBJ2-2; the match to TRBD1 covers 8 bases. The CDR3 consists of 16 residues. The V gene end was trimmed by 6 bases and the J gene end by 5 bases; junction bases not matched to a gene: 11. CDR1 is MDHEN and CDR2 is SYDVKM in the germline V gene. The CDR3 nucleotides are TGTGCCAGCAGGGCTTCCGGGACAGGAGCTACCGGGGAGCTGTTTTTT. Protein sequence: CASRASGTGATGELFF.

J is TRBJ1-2 and V is TRBV5-4; D not resolved. The CDR3 spans 14 residues. Germline CDR1 is SGHNT and CDR2 is YYREEE (reference sequence). V shed 0 bases and J shed 6 bases, with 12 bases lying between them. Here the CDR3 reads CASSLDGGLHGYTF. CDR3 bases: TGTGCCAGCAGCTTGGACGGAGGGCTTCATGGCTACACCTTC.